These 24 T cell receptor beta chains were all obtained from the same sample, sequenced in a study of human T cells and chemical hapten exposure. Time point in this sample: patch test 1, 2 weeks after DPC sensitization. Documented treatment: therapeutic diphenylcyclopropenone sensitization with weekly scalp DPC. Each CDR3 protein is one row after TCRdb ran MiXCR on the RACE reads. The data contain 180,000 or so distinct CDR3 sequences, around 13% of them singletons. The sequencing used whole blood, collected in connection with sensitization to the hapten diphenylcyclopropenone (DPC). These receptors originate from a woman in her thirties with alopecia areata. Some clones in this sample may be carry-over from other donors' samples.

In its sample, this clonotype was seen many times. CDR3 coding DNA: TGTGCCAGCAGGGGTGGGACAGGGGGCAGGAAGACCCAGTACTTC. Translation: CASRGGTGGRKTQYF. This chain joins TRBV6-1 and TRBJ2-5; 12 bases are shared with TRBD1. Germline V lookup: CDR1 MNHNS, CDR2 SASEGT. The trim removed 6 bases at V and 6 bases at J, leaving 8 bases unmatched. The CDR3 totals 15 residues.

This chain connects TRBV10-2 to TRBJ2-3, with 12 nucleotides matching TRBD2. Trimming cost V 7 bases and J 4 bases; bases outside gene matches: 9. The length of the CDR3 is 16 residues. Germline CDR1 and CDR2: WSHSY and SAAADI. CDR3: CASKLLAGGMPDTQYF. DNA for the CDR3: TGCGCCAGCAAGCTCCTAGCGGGGGGGATGCCAGATACGCAGTATTTT.

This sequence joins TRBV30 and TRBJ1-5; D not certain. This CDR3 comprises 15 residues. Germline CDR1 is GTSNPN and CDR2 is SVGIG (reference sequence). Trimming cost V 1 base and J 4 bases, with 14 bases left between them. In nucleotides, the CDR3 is TGTGCCTGGAGTGGCACGATGCAGAGGAATCAGCCCCAGCATTTT. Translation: CAWSGTMQRNQPQHF.

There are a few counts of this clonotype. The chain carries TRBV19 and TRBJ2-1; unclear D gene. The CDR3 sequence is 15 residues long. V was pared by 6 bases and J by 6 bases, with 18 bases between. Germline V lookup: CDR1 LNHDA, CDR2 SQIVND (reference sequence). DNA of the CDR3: TGTGCCAGTAGCTGGCTGGTAGCCAACACCAATGAGCAGTTCTTC. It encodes CASSWLVANTNEQFF.

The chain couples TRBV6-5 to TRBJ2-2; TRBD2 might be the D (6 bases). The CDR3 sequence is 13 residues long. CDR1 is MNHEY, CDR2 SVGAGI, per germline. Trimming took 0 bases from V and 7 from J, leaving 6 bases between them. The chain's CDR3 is CASSYSGGGELFF. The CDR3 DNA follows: TGTGCCAGCAGTTACTCCGGGGGCGGGGAGCTGTTTTTT.

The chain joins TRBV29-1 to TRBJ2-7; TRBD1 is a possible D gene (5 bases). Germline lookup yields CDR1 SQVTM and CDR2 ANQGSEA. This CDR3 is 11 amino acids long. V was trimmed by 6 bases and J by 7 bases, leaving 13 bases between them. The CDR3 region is CSVRQSGEQYF. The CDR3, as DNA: TGCAGCGTCAGACAGTCTGGGGAGCAGTACTTC.

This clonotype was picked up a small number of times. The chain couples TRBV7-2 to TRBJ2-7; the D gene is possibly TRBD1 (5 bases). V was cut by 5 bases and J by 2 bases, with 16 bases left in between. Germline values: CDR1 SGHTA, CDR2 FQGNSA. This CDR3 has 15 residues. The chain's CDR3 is CASSPGPVKTYEQYF. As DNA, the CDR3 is TGTGCCAGCAGCCCAGGGCCAGTAAAGACCTACGAGCAGTACTTC.

The CDR3 loop reads CASQQGGYEQYF. DNA for the CDR3: TGTGCCAGTCAACAGGGTGGTTACGAGCAGTACTTC. The J gene is TRBJ2-7, the V gene TRBV28; TRBD1 is a possible D gene (6 bases). V lost 9 bases and J lost 4, with 13 bases in between. The CDR3 extends over 12 amino acids. Germline lookup yields CDR1 MDHEN and CDR2 SYDVKM.

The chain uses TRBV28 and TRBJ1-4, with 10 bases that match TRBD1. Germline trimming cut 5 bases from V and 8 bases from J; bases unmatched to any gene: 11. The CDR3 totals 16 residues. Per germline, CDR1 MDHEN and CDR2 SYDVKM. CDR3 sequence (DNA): TGTGCCAGCAGTGATGCGGGGACAGGGGTTGGCGAAAAACTGTTTTTT. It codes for CASSDAGTGVGEKLFF.

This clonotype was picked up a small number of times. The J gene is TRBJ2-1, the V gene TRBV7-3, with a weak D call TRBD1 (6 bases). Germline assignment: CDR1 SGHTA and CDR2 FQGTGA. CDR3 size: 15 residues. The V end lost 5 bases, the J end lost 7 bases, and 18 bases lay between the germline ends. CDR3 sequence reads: CASSAQGSFGNEQFF. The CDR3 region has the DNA TGTGCCAGCAGCGCACAGGGCTCCTTTGGGAATGAGCAGTTCTTC.

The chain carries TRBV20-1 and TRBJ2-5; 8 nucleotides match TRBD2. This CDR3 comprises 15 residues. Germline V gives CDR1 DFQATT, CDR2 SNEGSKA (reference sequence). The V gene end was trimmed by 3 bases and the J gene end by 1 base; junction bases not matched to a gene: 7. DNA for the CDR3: TGCAGTGCTAGTAGGACTAGCCCGTCCCAAGAGACCCAGTACTTC. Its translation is CSASRTSPSQETQYF.

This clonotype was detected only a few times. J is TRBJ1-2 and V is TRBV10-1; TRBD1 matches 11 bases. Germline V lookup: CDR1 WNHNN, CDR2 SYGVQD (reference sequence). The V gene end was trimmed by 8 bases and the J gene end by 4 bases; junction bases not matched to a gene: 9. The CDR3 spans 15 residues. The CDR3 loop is CASGSGTGGSYGYTF. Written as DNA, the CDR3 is TGCGCCAGCGGATCCGGGACAGGGGGAAGCTATGGCTACACCTTC.

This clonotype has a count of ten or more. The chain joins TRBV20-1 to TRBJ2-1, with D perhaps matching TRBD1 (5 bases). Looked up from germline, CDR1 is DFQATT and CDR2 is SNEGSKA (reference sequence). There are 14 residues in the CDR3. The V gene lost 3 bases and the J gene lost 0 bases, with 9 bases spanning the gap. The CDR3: CSARGPSSYNEQFF. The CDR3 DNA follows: TGCAGTGCTAGGGGGCCGAGCTCCTACAATGAGCAGTTCTTC.

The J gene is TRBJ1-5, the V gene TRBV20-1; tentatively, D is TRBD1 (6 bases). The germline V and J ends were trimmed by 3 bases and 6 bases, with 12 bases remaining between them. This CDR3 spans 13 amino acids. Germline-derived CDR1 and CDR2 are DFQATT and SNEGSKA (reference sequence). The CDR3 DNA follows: TGCAGTGCTAGTAGAGGGGGAGGTCAGCCCCAGCATTTT. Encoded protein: CSASRGGGQPQHF.

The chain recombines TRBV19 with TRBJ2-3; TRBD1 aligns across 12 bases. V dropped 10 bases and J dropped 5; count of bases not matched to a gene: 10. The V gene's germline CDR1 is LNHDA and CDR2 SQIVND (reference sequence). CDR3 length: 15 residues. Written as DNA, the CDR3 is TGTGCCAATACCTCCCGGGACAGGGGGCAAGATACGCAGTATTTT. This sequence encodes CANTSRDRGQDTQYF.

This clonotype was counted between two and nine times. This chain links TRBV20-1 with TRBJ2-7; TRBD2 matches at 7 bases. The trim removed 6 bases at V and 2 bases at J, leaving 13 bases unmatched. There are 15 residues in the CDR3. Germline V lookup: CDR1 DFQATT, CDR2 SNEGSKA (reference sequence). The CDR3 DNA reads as TGCAGTGCCACCCGGGGAGGCGGGGGTACCTACGAGCAGTACTTC. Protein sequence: CSATRGGGGTYEQYF.

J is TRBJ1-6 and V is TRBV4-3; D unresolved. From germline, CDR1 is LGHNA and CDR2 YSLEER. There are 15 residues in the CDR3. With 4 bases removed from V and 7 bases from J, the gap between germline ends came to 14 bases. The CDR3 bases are TGCGCCAGCAGCCCCCGGCGGGAGGGAAATTCACCCCTCCACTTT. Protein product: CASSPRREGNSPLHF.

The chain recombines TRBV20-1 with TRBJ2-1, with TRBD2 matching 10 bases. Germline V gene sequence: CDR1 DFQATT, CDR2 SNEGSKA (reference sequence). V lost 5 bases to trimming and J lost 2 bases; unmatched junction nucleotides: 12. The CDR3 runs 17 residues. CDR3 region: CSAPGASGGPTYNEQFF. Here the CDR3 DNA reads TGCAGTGCTCCAGGGGCTAGCGGGGGCCCCACCTACAATGAGCAGTTCTTC.

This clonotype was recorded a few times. The CDR3 DNA reads TGTGCCAGCAGCCTCTTCGGACAGGGGCCTCTGGAGCAGTACTTC. This sequence encodes CASSLFGQGPLEQYF. The chain joins TRBV6-1 to TRBJ2-7, with TRBD1 matching 9 bases. This CDR3 contains 15 residues. J was trimmed by 7 bases and V by 6 bases; bases with no gene match: 13. CDR1 is MNHNS, CDR2 SASEGT, per germline.

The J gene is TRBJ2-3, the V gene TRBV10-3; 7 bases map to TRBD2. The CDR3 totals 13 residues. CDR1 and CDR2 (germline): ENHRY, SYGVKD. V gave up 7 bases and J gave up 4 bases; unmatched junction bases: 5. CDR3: CAITAGAPDTQYF. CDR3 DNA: TGTGCCATCACGGCGGGAGCCCCAGATACGCAGTATTTT.

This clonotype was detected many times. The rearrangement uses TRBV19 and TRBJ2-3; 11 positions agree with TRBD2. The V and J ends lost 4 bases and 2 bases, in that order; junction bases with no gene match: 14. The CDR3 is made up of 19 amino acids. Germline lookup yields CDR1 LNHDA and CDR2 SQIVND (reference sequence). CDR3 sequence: CASSTKLAGGPQPTDTQYF. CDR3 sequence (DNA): TGTGCCAGTAGTACAAAATTAGCGGGGGGGCCGCAACCCACAGATACGCAGTATTTT.

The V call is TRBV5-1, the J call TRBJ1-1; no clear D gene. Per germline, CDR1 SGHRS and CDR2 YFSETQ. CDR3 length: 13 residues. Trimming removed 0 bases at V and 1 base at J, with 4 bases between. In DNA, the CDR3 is TGCGCCAGCAGCTTGGCATGGAACACTGAAGCTTTCTTT. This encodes CASSLAWNTEAFF.

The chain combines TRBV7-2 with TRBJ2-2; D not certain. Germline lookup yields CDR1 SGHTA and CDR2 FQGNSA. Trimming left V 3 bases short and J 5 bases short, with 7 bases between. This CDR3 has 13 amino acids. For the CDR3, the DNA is TGTGCCAGCAGCTTGAAACGAACCGGGGAGCTGTTTTTT. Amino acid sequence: CASSLKRTGELFF.

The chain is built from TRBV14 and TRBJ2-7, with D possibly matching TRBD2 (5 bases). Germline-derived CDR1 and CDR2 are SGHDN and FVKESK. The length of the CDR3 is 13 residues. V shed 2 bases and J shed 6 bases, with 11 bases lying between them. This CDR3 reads CASSQNLGGEQYF. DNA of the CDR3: TGTGCCAGCAGCCAAAATTTAGGAGGCGAGCAGTACTTC.